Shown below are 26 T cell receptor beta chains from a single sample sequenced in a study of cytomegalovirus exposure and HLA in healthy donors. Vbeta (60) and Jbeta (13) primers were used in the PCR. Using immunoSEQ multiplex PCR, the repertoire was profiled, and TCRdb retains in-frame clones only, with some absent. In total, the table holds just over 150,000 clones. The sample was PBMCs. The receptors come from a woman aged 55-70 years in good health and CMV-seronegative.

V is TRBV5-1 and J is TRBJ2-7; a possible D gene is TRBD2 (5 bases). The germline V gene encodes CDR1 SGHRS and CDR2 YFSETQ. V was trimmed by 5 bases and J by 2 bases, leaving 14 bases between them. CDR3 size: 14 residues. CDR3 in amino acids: CASRSLGSPYEQYF. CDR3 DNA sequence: TGCGCCAGCAGGTCCCTAGGGAGCCCCTACGAGCAGTACTTC.

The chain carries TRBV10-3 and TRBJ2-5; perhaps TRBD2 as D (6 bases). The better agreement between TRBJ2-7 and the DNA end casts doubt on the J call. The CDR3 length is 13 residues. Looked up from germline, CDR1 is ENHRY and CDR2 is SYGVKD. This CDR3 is CAFSPGGSYEQYF. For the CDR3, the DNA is TGTGCCTTTTCGCCAGGAGGGAGCTACGAGCAGTACTTC.

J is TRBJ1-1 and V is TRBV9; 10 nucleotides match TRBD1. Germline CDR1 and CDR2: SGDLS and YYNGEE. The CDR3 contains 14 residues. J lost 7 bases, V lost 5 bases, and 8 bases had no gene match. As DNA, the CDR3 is TGTGCCAGCAGTGAGCCGGGACAGGGGAATGAAGCTTTCTTT. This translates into CASSEPGQGNEAFF.

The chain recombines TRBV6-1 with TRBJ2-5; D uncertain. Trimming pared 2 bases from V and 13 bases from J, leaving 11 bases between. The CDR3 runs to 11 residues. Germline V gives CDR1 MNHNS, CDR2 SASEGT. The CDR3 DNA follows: TGTGCCAGCAGTGAAAGCTGGAAGCGGTACTTC. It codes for CASSESWKRYF.

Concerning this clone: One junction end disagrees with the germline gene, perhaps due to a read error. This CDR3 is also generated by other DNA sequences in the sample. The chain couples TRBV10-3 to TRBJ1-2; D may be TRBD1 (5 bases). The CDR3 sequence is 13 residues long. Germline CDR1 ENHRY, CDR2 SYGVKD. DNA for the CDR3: TGTGCCATCAGTGACGACAGAAACTACGGCTACACCTTC. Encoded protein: CAISDDRNYGYTF.

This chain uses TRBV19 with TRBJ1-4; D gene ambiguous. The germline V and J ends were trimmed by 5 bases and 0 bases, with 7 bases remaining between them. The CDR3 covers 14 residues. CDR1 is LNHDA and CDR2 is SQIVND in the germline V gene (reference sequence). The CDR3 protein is CASSSLPTNEKLFF. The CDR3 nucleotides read TGTGCCAGTAGTTCCCTCCCAACTAATGAAAAACTGTTTTTT.

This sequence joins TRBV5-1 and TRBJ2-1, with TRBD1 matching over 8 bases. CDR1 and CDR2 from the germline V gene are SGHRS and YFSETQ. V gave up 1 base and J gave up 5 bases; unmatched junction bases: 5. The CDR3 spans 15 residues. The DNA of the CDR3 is TGCGCCAGCAGCTTGTTCGGGACAGGAGACAATGAGCAGTTCTTC. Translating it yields CASSLFGTGDNEQFF.

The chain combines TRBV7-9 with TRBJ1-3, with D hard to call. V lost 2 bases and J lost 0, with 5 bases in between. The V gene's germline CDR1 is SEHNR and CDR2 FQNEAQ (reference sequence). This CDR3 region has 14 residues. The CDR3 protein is CASSLSFSGNTIYF. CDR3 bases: TGTGCCAGCAGCTTAAGCTTCTCTGGAAACACCATATATTTT.

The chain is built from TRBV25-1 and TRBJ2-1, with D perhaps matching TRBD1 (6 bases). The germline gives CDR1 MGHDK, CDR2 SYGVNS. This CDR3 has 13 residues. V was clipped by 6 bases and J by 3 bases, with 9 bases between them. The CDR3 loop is CASSKDSYNEQFF. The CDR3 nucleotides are TGTGCCAGCAGCAAGGACAGCTACAATGAGCAGTTCTTC.

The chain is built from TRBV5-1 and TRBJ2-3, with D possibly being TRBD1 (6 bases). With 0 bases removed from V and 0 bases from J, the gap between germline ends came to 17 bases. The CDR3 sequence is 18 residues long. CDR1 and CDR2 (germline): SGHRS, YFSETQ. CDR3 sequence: CASSLEGDPRISTDTQYF. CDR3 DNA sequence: TGCGCCAGCAGCTTGGAGGGGGACCCTCGAATCAGCACAGATACGCAGTATTTT.

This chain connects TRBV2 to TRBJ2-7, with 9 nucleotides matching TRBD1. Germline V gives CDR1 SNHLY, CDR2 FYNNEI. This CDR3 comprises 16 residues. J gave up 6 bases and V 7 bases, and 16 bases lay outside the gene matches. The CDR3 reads CASTSFGTGYASEQYF. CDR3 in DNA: TGTGCCAGCACCTCGTTCGGGACAGGGTACGCGAGCGAGCAGTACTTC.

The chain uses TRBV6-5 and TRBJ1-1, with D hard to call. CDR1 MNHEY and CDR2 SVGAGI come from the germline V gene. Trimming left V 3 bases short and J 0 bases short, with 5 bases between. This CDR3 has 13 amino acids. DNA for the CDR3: TGTGCCAGCAGTTATAGTCTGAACACTGAAGCTTTCTTT. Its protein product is CASSYSLNTEAFF.

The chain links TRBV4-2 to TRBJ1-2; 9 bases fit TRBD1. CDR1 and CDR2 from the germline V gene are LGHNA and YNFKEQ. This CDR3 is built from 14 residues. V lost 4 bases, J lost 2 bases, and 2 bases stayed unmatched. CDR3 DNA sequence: TGTGCCAGCAGCCCGGGACAGGGAAACTATGGCTACACCTTC. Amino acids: CASSPGQGNYGYTF.

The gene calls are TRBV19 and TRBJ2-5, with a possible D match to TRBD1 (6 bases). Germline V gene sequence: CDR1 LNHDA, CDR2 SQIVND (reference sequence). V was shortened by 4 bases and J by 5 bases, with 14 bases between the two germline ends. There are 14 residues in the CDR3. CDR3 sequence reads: CASSNKQGMETQYF. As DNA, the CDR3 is TGTGCCAGTAGTAACAAACAGGGAATGGAGACCCAGTACTTC. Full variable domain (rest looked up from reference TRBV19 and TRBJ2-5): DGGITQSPKYLFRKEGQNVTLSCEQNLNHDAMYWYRQDPGQGLRLIYYSQIVNDFQKGDIAEGYSVSREKKESFPLTVTSAQKNPTAFYLCASSNKQGMETQYFGPGTRLLVL.

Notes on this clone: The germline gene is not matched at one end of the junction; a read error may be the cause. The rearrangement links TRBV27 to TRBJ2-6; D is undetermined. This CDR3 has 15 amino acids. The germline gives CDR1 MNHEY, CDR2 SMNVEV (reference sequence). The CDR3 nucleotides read TGTGCCAGCAGCTTATCCTCTTCGGGGGCCAACGTCCTGACTTTC. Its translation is CASSLSSSGANVLTF.

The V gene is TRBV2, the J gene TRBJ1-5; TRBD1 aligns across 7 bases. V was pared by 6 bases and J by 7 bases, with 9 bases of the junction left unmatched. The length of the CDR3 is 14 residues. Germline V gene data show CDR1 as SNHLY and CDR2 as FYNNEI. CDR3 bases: TGTGCCAGCAGACCGACAGGGTTCGGACAGCCCCAGCATTTT. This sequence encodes CASRPTGFGQPQHF. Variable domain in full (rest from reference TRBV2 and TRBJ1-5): EPEVTQTPSHQVTQMGQEVILRCVPISNHLYFYWYRQILGQKVEFLVSFYNNEISEKSEIFDDQFSVERPDGSNFTLKIRSTKLEDSAMYFCASRPTGFGQPQHFGDGTRLSIL.

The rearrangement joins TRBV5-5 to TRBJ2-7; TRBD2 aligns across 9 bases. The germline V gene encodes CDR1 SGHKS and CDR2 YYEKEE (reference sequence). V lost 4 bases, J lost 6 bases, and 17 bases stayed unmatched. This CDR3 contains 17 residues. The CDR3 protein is CASSAGVSGRGMREQYF. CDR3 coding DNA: TGTGCCAGCAGCGCTGGCGTTAGCGGGAGAGGCATGCGCGAGCAGTACTTC.

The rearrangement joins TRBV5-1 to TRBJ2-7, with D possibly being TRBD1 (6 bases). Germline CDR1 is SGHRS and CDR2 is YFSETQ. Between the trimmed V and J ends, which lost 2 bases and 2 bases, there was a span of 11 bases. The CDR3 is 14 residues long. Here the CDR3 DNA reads TGCGCCAGCAGCTTAGGAGGACAGACCTACGAGCAGTACTTC. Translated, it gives CASSLGGQTYEQYF. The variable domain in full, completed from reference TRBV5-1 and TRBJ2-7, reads KAGVTQTPRYLIKTRGQQVTLSCSPISGHRSVSWYQQTPGQGLQFLFEYFSETQRNKGNFPGRFSGRQFSNSRSEMNVSTLELGDSALYLCASSLGGQTYEQYFGPGTRLTVT.

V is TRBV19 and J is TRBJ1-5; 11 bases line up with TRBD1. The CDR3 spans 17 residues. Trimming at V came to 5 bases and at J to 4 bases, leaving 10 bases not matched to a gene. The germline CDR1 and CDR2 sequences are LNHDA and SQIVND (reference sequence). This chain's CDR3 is CASSSRTGGVYNQPQHF. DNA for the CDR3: TGTGCCAGTAGTTCGCGGACAGGGGGCGTTTATAATCAGCCCCAGCATTTT.

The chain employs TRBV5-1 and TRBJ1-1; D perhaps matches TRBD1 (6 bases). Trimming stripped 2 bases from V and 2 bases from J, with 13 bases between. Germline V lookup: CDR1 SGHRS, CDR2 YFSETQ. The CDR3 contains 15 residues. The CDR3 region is CASSFLQGSNTEAFF. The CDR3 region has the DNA TGCGCCAGCAGCTTCCTACAGGGTAGTAACACTGAAGCTTTCTTT.

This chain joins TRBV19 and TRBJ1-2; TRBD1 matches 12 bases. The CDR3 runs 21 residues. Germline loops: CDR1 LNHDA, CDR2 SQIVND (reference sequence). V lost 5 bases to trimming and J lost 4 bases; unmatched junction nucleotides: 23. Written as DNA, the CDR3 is TGTGCCAGTAGTTTCCCCAAGAAGCTTTCGGGACAGGGGGCGCCTCCCTATGGCTACACCTTC. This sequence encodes CASSFPKKLSGQGAPPYGYTF.

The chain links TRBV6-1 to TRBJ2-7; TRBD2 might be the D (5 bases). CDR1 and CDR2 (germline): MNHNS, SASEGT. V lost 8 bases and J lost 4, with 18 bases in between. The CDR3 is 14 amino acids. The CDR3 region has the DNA TGTGCCAGCCGCTCTACCCTGAGGACTTACGAGCAGTACTTC. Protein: CASRSTLRTYEQYF.

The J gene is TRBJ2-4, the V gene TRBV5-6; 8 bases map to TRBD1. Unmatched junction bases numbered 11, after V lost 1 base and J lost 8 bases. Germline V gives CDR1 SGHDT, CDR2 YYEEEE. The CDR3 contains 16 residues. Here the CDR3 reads CASSLPGQGLKDIQYF. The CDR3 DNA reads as TGTGCCAGCAGCTTGCCCGGACAGGGTTTAAAGGACATTCAGTACTTC.

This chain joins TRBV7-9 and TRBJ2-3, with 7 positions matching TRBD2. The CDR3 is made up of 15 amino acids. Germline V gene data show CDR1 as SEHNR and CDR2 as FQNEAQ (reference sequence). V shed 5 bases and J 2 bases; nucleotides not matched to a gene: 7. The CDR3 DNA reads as TGTGCCAGCAGCCGAGCCCGGGGGGACACAGATACGCAGTATTTT. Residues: CASSRARGDTDTQYF.

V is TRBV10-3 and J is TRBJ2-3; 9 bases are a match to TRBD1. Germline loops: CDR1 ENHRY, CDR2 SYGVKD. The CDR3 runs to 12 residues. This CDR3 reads CAVGQGTDTQYF. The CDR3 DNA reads TGTGCAGTGGGACAGGGAACAGATACGCAGTATTTT.

CDR3 sequence (DNA): TGTGCCAGCAGCTTAGCGGGCAACACTGAAGCTTTCTTT. It specifies CASSLAGNTEAFF. The rearrangement joins TRBV7-9 to TRBJ1-1; D ambiguous. This CDR3 is built from 13 residues. Germline V gene lookup returns CDR1 SEHNR and CDR2 FQNEAQ (reference sequence). V was shortened by 0 bases and J by 2 bases, with 4 bases between the two germline ends.